This T cell receptor beta chain was found in a study of blood T cell repertoires in COVID-19. Across the study: Specimens from acute and convalescent COVID-19 originated in the United States, Italy and Spain.

The repertoire was sequenced with immunoSEQ multiplex PCR; TCRdb's copy has only in-frame clones and lacks some. The top ten clones hold around 2.3% of a sample with about 73,000 clones, over 80% of them seen once. V dropped 3 bases and J dropped 0 bases, with 12 bases sitting between them. Germline loops: CDR1 MNHEY, CDR2 SVGAGI. CDR3 size: 16 residues. The sequencing sample was made of peripheral blood. The chain carries TRBV6-5 and TRBJ1-5; no definite D call. The sequence derives from an older man with active or convalescent COVID-19. The CDR3 DNA follows: TGTGCCAGCAGTTATCTAGCAGTTTATAGCAATCAGCCCCAGCATTTT. Amino acid sequence: CASSYLAVYSNQPQHF.